The T cell receptor (beta chain) under discussion was sequenced for a study of cytomegalovirus exposure and HLA in healthy donors. On the study more broadly: Among the 350 to 400 donors who were genotyped, 81% fell in the genetic ancestry cluster that is associated with self-reported Caucasian donors. Regarding the study as a whole: Sequencing had likely introduced a cluster of highly shared sequence variants as an artifact.

Vbeta (60) and Jbeta (13) primers were used in the PCR. This table comes from immunoSEQ multiplex PCR, and its TCRdb copy is limited to in-frame clones, with some not included. The profile shows some 80,000 clones, 60% to 80% of them singletons. From germline, CDR1 is SGHTA and CDR2 FQGTGA. This CDR3 region has 15 residues. V was pared by 4 bases and J by 7 bases, with 8 bases of the junction left unmatched. Of note for this clone: The antigen remains undetermined.

The specimen sequenced was PBMCs. The TCR was taken from a man aged 50-60 years in good health and CMV-seronegative. The chain recombines TRBV7-3 with TRBJ2-1; 9 bases match TRBD1. In DNA, the CDR3 is TGTGCCAGCAGCTCAACTCCGGGACAGGGTAATGAGCAGTTCTTC. It translates to CASSSTPGQGNEQFF.